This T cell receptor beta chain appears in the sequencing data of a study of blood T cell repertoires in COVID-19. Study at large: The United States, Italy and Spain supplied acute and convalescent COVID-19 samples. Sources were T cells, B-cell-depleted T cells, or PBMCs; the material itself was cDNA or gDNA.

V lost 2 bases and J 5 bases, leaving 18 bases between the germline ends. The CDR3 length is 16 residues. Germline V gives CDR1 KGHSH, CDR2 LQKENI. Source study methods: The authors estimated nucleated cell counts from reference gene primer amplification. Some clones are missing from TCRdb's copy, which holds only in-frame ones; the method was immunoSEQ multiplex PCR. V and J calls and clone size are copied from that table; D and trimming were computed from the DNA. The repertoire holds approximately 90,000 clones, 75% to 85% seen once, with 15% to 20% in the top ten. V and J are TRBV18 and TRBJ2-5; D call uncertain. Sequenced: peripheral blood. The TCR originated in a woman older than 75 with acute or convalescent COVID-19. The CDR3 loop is CASSPFGITKEETQYF. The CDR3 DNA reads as TGTGCCAGCTCACCATTTGGCATAACTAAGGAGGAGACCCAGTACTTC.